This entry lists 22 T cell receptor beta chains sequenced from one sample in a study of preoperative IRX-2 immunotherapy in early breast cancer. Produced via immunoSEQ multiplex PCR; TCRdb's table is partial and in-frame only. The data contain 28,000 or so clones, around 90% of them singletons. Sample treatment: preoperative locoregional IRX-2 cytokine immunotherapy. The specimen was collected from a patient treated with IRX-2 immunotherapy. These receptor sequences come from a human donor with breast cancer.

The V and J genes are TRBV19 and TRBJ2-7; unclear D gene. Germline V lookup: CDR1 LNHDA, CDR2 SQIVND (reference sequence). This CDR3 comprises 14 residues. V lost 4 bases and J 2 bases, leaving 12 bases between the germline ends. The CDR3, as DNA: TGTGCCAGTAGTAGTGGGTTTCCACCCTACGAGCAGTACTTC. Residues: CASSSGFPPYEQYF.

V is TRBV30 and J is TRBJ2-3; no clear D. Trimming shortened V by 3 bases and J by 4 bases, and 11 bases separated the two germline ends. The CDR3 has 13 amino acids. Germline V gives CDR1 GTSNPN, CDR2 SVGIG (reference sequence). The CDR3 region has the DNA TGTGCCTGGAGATTTGGGATCCCAGATACGCAGTATTTT. Protein sequence: CAWRFGIPDTQYF. Looking up the rest from reference TRBV30 and TRBJ2-3 gives the full variable domain: SQTIHQWPATLVQPVGSPLSLECTVEGTSNPNLYWYRQAAGRGLQLLFYSVGIGQISSEVPQNLSASRPQDRQFILSSKKLLLSDSGFYLCAWRFGIPDTQYFGPGTRLTVL.

The chain carries TRBV18 and TRBJ1-5, with 9 nucleotides matching TRBD1. This CDR3 is 15 amino acids long. Germline V gene lookup returns CDR1 KGHSH and CDR2 LQKENI. The junction had 5 bases not matched to a gene; V was cut back by 6 bases and J by 2 bases. CDR3 loop: CASSWDRAGNQPQHF. The DNA for the CDR3 is TGTGCCAGCTCTTGGGACAGGGCGGGCAATCAGCCCCAGCATTTT.

This chain joins TRBV7-2 and TRBJ1-2; D is unclear. Germline loops: CDR1 SGHTA, CDR2 FQGNSA. The V gene lost 0 bases and the J gene lost 0 bases, with 11 bases spanning the gap. The CDR3 totals 16 residues. The CDR3 reads CASSLAVTASNYGYTF. The CDR3 DNA reads as TGTGCCAGCAGCTTAGCAGTTACAGCGTCTAACTATGGCTACACCTTC.

The CDR3, as DNA: TGTGCCAGCAGCTCCTCCCAAGGTTGGCAACAAGAGACCCAGTACTTC. As protein: CASSSSQGWQQETQYF. This chain connects TRBV7-7 to TRBJ2-5; D is ambiguous. This CDR3 contains 16 residues. Trimming shortened V by 4 bases and J by 2 bases, and 17 bases separated the two germline ends. Germline V gene sequence: CDR1 SSHAT, CDR2 FNYEAQ (reference sequence).

For the CDR3, the DNA is TGTGCCAGCAGTTGGCGTGAGACCCAGTACTTC. Translating gives CASSWRETQYF. V usage is TRBV6-1 and J usage is TRBJ2-5; D ambiguous. Per the germline V gene, CDR1 is MNHNS and CDR2 is SASEGT. The CDR3 is 11 residues long. The ends were cut back, 5 bases at V and 5 bases at J, with 6 bases in the middle.

This clone was observed once. The DNA of the CDR3 is TGTGCCAGTAGTATGAGTAGTTCCTACGAGCAGTACTTC. Translating it yields CASSMSSSYEQYF. The V gene is TRBV19, the J gene TRBJ2-7; D unresolved. Germline V lookup: CDR1 LNHDA, CDR2 SQIVND (reference sequence). The V end lost 3 bases, the J end lost 1 base, and 7 bases lay between the germline ends. CDR3 length equals 13 residues.

The chain combines TRBV7-9 with TRBJ1-1; D unresolved. Trimming cost V 2 bases and J 6 bases, with 10 bases left between them. This CDR3 is built from 13 residues. Germline CDR1 SEHNR, CDR2 FQNEAQ (reference sequence). The CDR3 reads CASSLQAIPEAFF. CDR3 DNA: TGTGCCAGCAGCTTACAGGCAATCCCTGAAGCTTTCTTT. Together with reference TRBV7-9 and TRBJ1-1, the CDR3 gives the full variable domain: DTGVSQNPRHKITKRGQNVTFRCDPISEHNRLYWYRQTLGQGPEFLTYFQNEAQLEKSRLLSDRFSAERPKGSFSTLEIQRTEQGDSAMYLCASSLQAIPEAFFGQGTRLTVV.

The J gene is TRBJ2-7, the V gene TRBV25-1; D is ambiguous. Germline values: CDR1 MGHDK, CDR2 SYGVNS. This CDR3 has 11 amino acids. The V and J ends lost 5 bases and 3 bases respectively, with 5 bases between them. The CDR3 coding sequence is TGTGCCAGCAGTACCCTCTACGAGCAGTACTTC. Its protein product is CASSTLYEQYF.

CDR3 region: CASSPNGPTNTEAFF. CDR3 bases: TGTGCCAGCTCACCAAATGGGCCTACGAACACTGAAGCTTTCTTT. The rearrangement joins TRBV18 to TRBJ1-1, with no clear D. Trimming removed 2 bases at V and 1 base at J, with 11 bases between. Germline CDR1 reads KGHSH; CDR2 reads LQKENI. The CDR3 is 15 amino acids.

In this sample, this clone turned up a few times. The J gene is TRBJ1-6, the V gene TRBV7-8, with TRBD1 matching over 9 bases. V was clipped by 6 bases and J by 10 bases; unmatched bases: 7. CDR1 and CDR2 from the germline V gene are SGHVS and FQNEAQ. The CDR3 has 14 residues. This CDR3 is CASRYKDRGSPLHF. The CDR3 nucleotides are TGTGCCAGCAGATACAAGGACAGGGGATCACCCCTCCACTTT.

The chain is built from TRBV6-1 and TRBJ1-2; no reliable D call. The germline CDR1 and CDR2 sequences are MNHNS and SASEGT. V was trimmed by 1 base and J by 4 bases, leaving 13 bases between them. The CDR3 extends over 15 amino acids. This CDR3 reads CASSEGGGRPYGYTF. The CDR3 DNA follows: TGTGCCAGCAGTGAAGGGGGAGGGAGGCCCTATGGCTACACCTTC.

The chain links TRBV6-5 to TRBJ2-6; possibly TRBD1 for D (5 bases). The CDR3 length is 14 residues. Germline CDR1 reads MNHEY; CDR2 reads SVGAGI. The ends were cut back, 5 bases at V and 3 bases at J, with 8 bases in the middle. This CDR3 is CASSGRVGANVLTF. CDR3 in DNA: TGTGCCAGCAGTGGCAGGGTTGGGGCCAACGTCCTGACTTTC.

This chain uses TRBV6-4 with TRBJ2-3; D call uncertain. The V gene lost 3 bases and the J gene lost 2 bases, with 6 bases spanning the gap. The CDR3 is 13 amino acids. Germline V gene sequence: CDR1 MRHNA, CDR2 SNTAGT. The CDR3 region is CASSEEITDTQYF. The CDR3 bases are TGTGCCAGCAGTGAGGAGATCACAGATACGCAGTATTTT.

The chain combines TRBV7-2 with TRBJ2-7; D unresolved. The CDR3 extends over 14 amino acids. Germline CDR1 SGHTA, CDR2 FQGNSA. Trimming stripped 5 bases from V and 1 base from J, with 12 bases between. The DNA of the CDR3 is TGTGCCAGCAGCCCTCGCGACGGGTCCTACGAGCAGTACTTC. The encoded protein is CASSPRDGSYEQYF.

V gene TRBV29-1 combines with J gene TRBJ2-1; D remains unclear. Germline values: CDR1 SQVTM, CDR2 ANQGSEA. CDR3 length: 12 amino acids. CDR3 nucleotides: TGCACCACGAAGTCAGGATACAATGAGCAGTTCTTC. It translates to CTTKSGYNEQFF.

V gene TRBV25-1 combines with J gene TRBJ2-7, with D perhaps TRBD1 or TRBD2 (5 bases each). The V and J ends lost 3 bases and 1 base respectively, with 13 bases between them. The germline CDR1 and CDR2 sequences are MGHDK and SYGVNS. The CDR3 is made up of 15 amino acids. The CDR3 loop reads CASSEPGTASYEQYF. Here the CDR3 DNA reads TGTGCCAGCAGTGAGCCCGGGACGGCTTCCTACGAGCAGTACTTC.

The V and J genes are TRBV2 and TRBJ1-6; D uncertain. CDR1 and CDR2 (germline): SNHLY, FYNNEI. The CDR3 has 12 amino acids. V lost 5 bases and J lost 9, with 8 bases in between. The CDR3, as DNA: TGTGCCAGCAGTCAATTGGGTTCACCCCTCCACTTT. Translating it yields CASSQLGSPLHF.

This chain uses TRBV7-9 with TRBJ1-1; D ambiguous. Germline CDR1 and CDR2: SEHNR and FQNEAQ (reference sequence). V gave up 3 bases and J gave up 3 bases, with 14 bases separating them. This CDR3 region has 15 residues. The CDR3 loop is CASSFGVSPYTEAFF. The DNA for the CDR3 is TGTGCCAGCAGCTTTGGGGTCAGCCCTTACACTGAAGCTTTCTTT.

The V and J genes are TRBV7-9 and TRBJ1-5; tentatively, D is TRBD1 (6 bases). Trimming took 3 bases from V and 4 from J, leaving 13 bases between them. This CDR3 comprises 15 residues. From germline, CDR1 is SEHNR and CDR2 FQNEAQ (reference sequence). In DNA form, the CDR3 reads TGTGCCAGCAGCTTCCAAGGGACACTTAATCAGCCCCAGCATTTT. Its protein is CASSFQGTLNQPQHF.

CDR3 nucleotide sequence: TGTGCCAGCAGCTTTGACAGTAGGGGGTCAGCTTTCTTT. It yields the protein CASSFDSRGSAFF. The chain couples TRBV5-8 to TRBJ1-1; D perhaps matches TRBD1 (6 bases). Germline V CDR1 and CDR2: SGHTS, YDEGEE. V was shortened by 2 bases and J by 10 bases, with 15 bases between the two germline ends. The CDR3 loop spans 13 amino acids.

The rearrangement links TRBV6-5 to TRBJ2-1; D ambiguous. CDR1 MNHEY and CDR2 SVGAGI come from the germline V gene. Between the trimmed V and J ends, which lost 4 bases and 7 bases, there was a span of 8 bases. The CDR3 runs 12 residues. The CDR3 DNA is TGTGCCAGCAGTTTACTGGGGAATGAGCAGTTCTTC. Translation gives CASSLLGNEQFF.